The 29 T cell receptor beta chains below all came from one sample that was sequenced in a study of cytomegalovirus exposure and HLA in healthy donors. Primers included in the PCR were 60 Vbeta and 13 Jbeta primers. The table came from immunoSEQ multiplex PCR; TCRdb's copy has only in-frame clones and leaves some out. Here the sample spans about 170,000 clones, over 60% being singletons. Input material: PBMCs. These receptors were obtained from a woman aged 45-59 years in good health and CMV-seropositive.

This chain joins TRBV18 and TRBJ2-5; D perhaps matches TRBD1 (6 bases). Trimming left V 3 bases short and J 4 bases short, with 12 bases between. This CDR3 is built from 14 residues. The germline V gene has CDR1 KGHSH and CDR2 LQKENI. CDR3 DNA sequence: TGTGCCAGCTCACCGGGTAAAGGGGGAGAGACCCAGTACTTC. The encoded protein is CASSPGKGGETQYF.

The chain carries TRBV5-6 and TRBJ2-7; 7 positions match TRBD2. Germline CDR1 and CDR2: SGHDT and YYEEEE. V shed 4 bases and J 2 bases; nucleotides not matched to a gene: 12. This CDR3 region has 16 residues. CDR3 sequence: CASSQGFASGTYEQYF. The CDR3, as DNA: TGTGCCAGCAGCCAAGGTTTCGCTAGCGGTACCTACGAGCAGTACTTC.

This clone was counted only a few times. The chain combines TRBV7-6 with TRBJ2-1; 8 bases match TRBD2. From germline, CDR1 is SGHVS and CDR2 FNYEAQ. Germline trimming cut 4 bases from V and 7 bases from J; bases unmatched to any gene: 9. This CDR3 spans 15 amino acids. CDR3 residues: CASSSSGSSGNEQFF. The CDR3 DNA reads TGTGCCAGCAGCTCAAGCGGGAGTTCCGGGAATGAGCAGTTCTTC.

The gene calls are TRBV2 and TRBJ2-5, with 8 positions matching TRBD1. Germline CDR1 reads SNHLY; CDR2 reads FYNNEI. Trimming removed 5 bases from V and 5 bases from J; junction bases left unmatched: 10. CDR3 length: 15 amino acids. CDR3 residues: CASSLMTGDSETQYF. Written as DNA, the CDR3 is TGTGCCAGCAGTCTCATGACAGGGGATTCGGAGACCCAGTACTTC.

Concerning this clone itself: The junction does not match germline at one end; this may be a read error. J is TRBJ1-4 and V is TRBV5-4; a weak D match, TRBD1 (5 bases). Germline CDR1 SGHNT, CDR2 YYREEE (reference sequence). The CDR3 consists of 16 residues. The CDR3 region is CASSLGGAGPNEKLFF. DNA for the CDR3: TGTGCCAGCAGCTTGGGTGGTGCAGGGCCTAACGAAAAACTGTTTTTT.

The J gene is TRBJ2-3, the V gene TRBV9; the match to TRBD2 covers 11 bases. V was pared by 0 bases and J by 0 bases, with 9 bases of the junction left unmatched. CDR1 is SGDLS, CDR2 YYNGEE, per germline. The CDR3 is 19 amino acids. The CDR3 sequence: CASSVEALAGGRSTDTQYF. The DNA for the CDR3 is TGTGCCAGCAGCGTAGAGGCCCTAGCGGGGGGCCGAAGCACAGATACGCAGTATTTT.

About this clone itself: It is likely a read error, because the conserved phenylalanine at the end of the CDR3 is missing. The limits of the CDR3 on the DNA are not certain, so only TCRdb's listed CDR3 is given. The rearrangement uses TRBV5-4 and TRBJ2-7; TRBD2, the table's D call, lacks a check against the DNA. Counting both end residues, the CDR3 totals 13 amino acids. Germline V gene sequence: CDR1 SGHNT, CDR2 YYREEE (reference sequence). The chain's CDR3 is CASSRGIGAEGAI.

The rearrangement links TRBV7-9 to TRBJ2-1; a weak D match, TRBD1 (5 bases). The CDR3 has 14 residues. Germline CDR1 SEHNR, CDR2 FQNEAQ (reference sequence). V lost 7 bases and J lost 0, with 10 bases in between. The CDR3, as DNA: TGTGCCAGCACTCCTGACAGCTCCTACAATGAGCAGTTCTTC. This gives the protein CASTPDSSYNEQFF.

In its sample, this clone was seen a few times. The rearrangement links TRBV7-2 to TRBJ2-3, with TRBD2 matching 13 bases. The CDR3 length is 14 residues. In germline, CDR1 is SGHTA, CDR2 FQGNSA. With V trimmed by 5 bases and J by 6 bases, 2 bases remained unmatched. CDR3 sequence reads: CASSPTSGGDTQYF. CDR3 DNA: TGTGCCAGCAGCCCGACTAGCGGGGGGGATACGCAGTATTTT.

This clone was detected only a few times. This chain connects TRBV6-6 to TRBJ2-7, with TRBD1 identical over 7 bases. The CDR3 covers 14 residues. CDR1 MNHNY and CDR2 SVGAGI come from the germline V gene (reference sequence). V gave up 6 bases and J gave up 2 bases; unmatched junction bases: 7. CDR3 amino acids: CASSMTGPTYEQYF. The CDR3 DNA sequence: TGTGCCAGCAGCATGACAGGGCCAACCTACGAGCAGTACTTC.

This chain joins TRBV5-4 and TRBJ1-2; D call uncertain. Germline V gene data show CDR1 as SGHNT and CDR2 as YYREEE (reference sequence). The CDR3 loop spans 12 amino acids. V dropped 0 bases and J dropped 6 bases, with 6 bases sitting between them. The CDR3 protein is CASSLVTDGYTF. DNA of the CDR3: TGTGCCAGCAGCTTGGTAACGGATGGCTACACCTTC.

V gene TRBV7-9 combines with J gene TRBJ2-3; D remains ambiguous. CDR1 is SEHNR and CDR2 is FQNEAQ in the germline V gene (reference sequence). The ends were cut back, 1 base at V and 0 bases at J, with 8 bases in the middle. This CDR3 has 15 residues. The CDR3 sequence: CASSLETRSTDTQYF. CDR3 DNA: TGTGCCAGCAGCTTAGAGACTCGTAGCACAGATACGCAGTATTTT.

V usage is TRBV2 and J usage is TRBJ1-5; TRBD1 is a possible D gene (5 bases). The CDR3 covers 11 residues. V dropped 8 bases and J dropped 12 bases, with 14 bases sitting between them. The V gene's germline CDR1 is SNHLY and CDR2 FYNNEI. CDR3 region: CASAVRQIQHF. The CDR3 region has the DNA TGTGCCAGCGCCGTTAGACAGATCCAGCATTTT.

The V gene is TRBV27, the J gene TRBJ1-1, with 7 bases fitting TRBD1. The V gene end was trimmed by 2 bases and the J gene end by 2 bases; junction bases not matched to a gene: 17. The germline gives CDR1 MNHEY, CDR2 SMNVEV (reference sequence). The CDR3 has 19 amino acids. The DNA of the CDR3 is TGTGCCAGCAGTTTAAAGGCCATTCTCCCGGGACAGATAAACACTGAAGCTTTCTTT. Residues: CASSLKAILPGQINTEAFF.

The J gene is TRBJ2-1, the V gene TRBV5-1; 7 bases align to TRBD1. Germline V gives CDR1 SGHRS, CDR2 YFSETQ. With V trimmed by 4 bases and J by 2 bases, 3 bases remained unmatched. This CDR3 is built from 14 residues. The DNA for the CDR3 is TGCGCCAGCAGCCGGACAGGCCCCTACAATGAGCAGTTCTTC. This sequence encodes CASSRTGPYNEQFF.

The chain links TRBV10-2 to TRBJ2-1, with 7 nucleotides matching TRBD1. After removal of 4 bases from V and 9 bases from J, the junction contained 6 bases not matched to a gene. The CDR3 runs to 13 residues. Germline-derived CDR1 and CDR2 are WSHSY and SAAADI. As DNA, the CDR3 is TGCGCCAGCAGTGGGGGTCCAGGGGGTGAGCAGTTCTTC. This encodes CASSGGPGGEQFF.

The V and J genes are TRBV27 and TRBJ2-7; D is perhaps TRBD1 (6 bases). CDR1 is MNHEY, CDR2 SMNVEV, per germline (reference sequence). The V gene lost 6 bases and the J gene lost 7 bases, with 10 bases spanning the gap. The CDR3 runs 11 residues. CDR3 DNA sequence: TGTGCCAGCAGGGGCAGGGGAGAGCAGTACTTC. Translated, it gives CASRGRGEQYF.

The rearrangement uses TRBV6-1 and TRBJ1-1; D call uncertain. This CDR3 has 13 amino acids. V was pared by 5 bases and J by 1 base, with 8 bases between. Germline values: CDR1 MNHNS, CDR2 SASEGT. CDR3 sequence reads: CASSPDSNTEAFF. DNA of the CDR3: TGTGCCAGCAGTCCAGACTCGAACACTGAAGCTTTCTTT.

This chain links TRBV6-6 with TRBJ1-5, with TRBD1 as a possible D gene (6 bases). V was trimmed by 6 bases and J by 0 bases, leaving 15 bases between them. The CDR3 contains 16 residues. Germline CDR1 reads MNHNY; CDR2 reads SVGAGI (reference sequence). CDR3 in amino acids: CASSPLDRYSNQPQHF. CDR3 sequence (DNA): TGTGCCAGCAGCCCCCTGGACAGATATAGCAATCAGCCCCAGCATTTT.

This chain joins TRBV10-3 and TRBJ2-7; 9 nucleotides line up with TRBD1. V was pared by 7 bases and J by 3 bases, with 1 base of the junction left unmatched. CDR1 ENHRY and CDR2 SYGVKD come from the germline V gene. CDR3 length equals 12 residues. The CDR3 spells CAITDRGYEQYF. For the CDR3, the DNA is TGTGCCATCACGGACAGGGGCTACGAGCAGTACTTC.

The chain combines TRBV10-3 with TRBJ1-2, with D uncertain. CDR3 length: 15 residues. The ends were cut back, 0 bases at V and 4 bases at J, with 12 bases in the middle. Germline V gene sequence: CDR1 ENHRY, CDR2 SYGVKD. In DNA form, the CDR3 reads TGTGCCATCAGTGAGTCAGGACGAGGAGGCTATGGCTACACCTTC. Amino acid sequence: CAISESGRGGYGYTF.

The chain uses TRBV19 and TRBJ2-5; D may be TRBD2 (7 bases). The V and J ends lost 3 bases and 3 bases respectively, with 14 bases between them. CDR1 and CDR2 from the germline V gene are LNHDA and SQIVND (reference sequence). This CDR3 is 15 amino acids long. CDR3 sequence reads: CASSMGAAGEETQYF. Here the CDR3 DNA reads TGTGCCAGTAGTATGGGGGCGGCGGGGGAAGAGACCCAGTACTTC.

A single count supports this clone. J is TRBJ2-7 and V is TRBV11-2; TRBD1 matches at 11 bases. The ends lost 5 bases at V and 3 bases at J; junction bases unmatched: 3. This CDR3 is 14 amino acids long. The germline V gene encodes CDR1 SGHAT and CDR2 FQNNGV. This CDR3 reads CASSPGTGGYEQYF. CDR3 bases: TGTGCCAGCAGCCCCGGGACAGGGGGCTACGAGCAGTACTTC.

V usage is TRBV29-1 and J usage is TRBJ1-1; 7 nucleotides match TRBD1. CDR1 and CDR2 from the germline V gene are SQVTM and ANQGSEA. The CDR3 has 15 amino acids. Trimming at V came to 4 bases and at J to 0 bases, leaving 8 bases not matched to a gene. In nucleotides, the CDR3 is TGCAGCGTTGGAGGGGGCTGGGGAATGAACACTGAAGCTTTCTTT. It encodes CSVGGGWGMNTEAFF.

This chain uses TRBV28 with TRBJ1-4; 7 bases map to TRBD1. CDR1 and CDR2 from the germline V gene are MDHEN and SYDVKM. The CDR3 contains 14 residues. Unmatched junction bases numbered 7, after V lost 4 bases and J lost 8 bases. This CDR3 is CASSSGQEGEKLFF. The CDR3, as DNA: TGTGCCAGCAGTTCCGGACAGGAGGGAGAAAAACTGTTTTTT.

The chain links TRBV28 to TRBJ1-2; possibly TRBD1 for D (6 bases). The CDR3 has 14 residues. CDR1 MDHEN and CDR2 SYDVKM come from the germline V gene. V lost 6 bases and J lost 5, with 16 bases in between. As DNA, the CDR3 is TGTGCCAGCAGCCGGACAGATCGATTGTATGGCTACACCTTC. It yields the protein CASSRTDRLYGYTF.

This clone has just a few counts. The chain couples TRBV6-5 to TRBJ2-7, with D possibly being TRBD2 (5 bases). Per the germline V gene, CDR1 is MNHEY and CDR2 is SVGAGI. Trimming removed 6 bases from V and 0 bases from J, with 6 bases in between. CDR3 size: 12 residues. CDR3 DNA: TGTGCCAGCAGAGAGGGCTCCTACGAGCAGTACTTC. Its translation: CASREGSYEQYF.

The rearrangement links TRBV18 to TRBJ1-2; 7 bases are shared with TRBD1. CDR3 length equals 17 residues. Trimming at V came to 0 bases and at J to 7 bases, leaving 14 bases not matched to a gene. The germline CDR1 and CDR2 sequences are KGHSH and LQKENI. CDR3: CASSPPYSGQALLGYTF. The CDR3, as DNA: TGTGCCAGCTCACCACCTTACTCCGGACAGGCCCTACTTGGCTACACCTTC. The entire variable domain, with the rest obtained from reference TRBV18 and TRBJ1-2, is as follows: NAGVMQNPRHLVRRRGQEARLRCSPMKGHSHVYWYRQLPEEGLKFMVYLQKENIIDESGMPKERFSAEFPKEGPSILRIQQVVRGDSAAYFCASSPPYSGQALLGYTFGSGTRLTVV.

The chain combines TRBV2 with TRBJ1-4; TRBD1 might be the D (5 bases). The V gene's germline CDR1 is SNHLY and CDR2 FYNNEI. Trimming took 6 bases from V and 5 from J, leaving 16 bases between them. The CDR3 is made up of 15 amino acids. The CDR3 spells CASRIEGALNEKLFF. CDR3 nucleotide sequence: TGTGCCAGCAGGATCGAAGGGGCCTTAAATGAAAAACTGTTTTTT.